The 11 T cell receptor beta chains below were found in one sample sequenced in a study of T cells in Graves' hyperthyroidism and ophthalmopathy (dated by TCRdb to the late 2010s). Receptors were amplified or captured by multiplex PCR. TCRdb shows the sequencer as Illumina HiSeq 2000. The TCR beta CDR3 regions were amplified from the RNA transcripts. For the first round of RT-PCR on the TCR CDR3, the HTBI primer set was used together with the Qiagen OneStep RT-PCR kit. TCRdb ran its own pipeline on the public reads, namely fastp trimming at Q25 and MiXCR clone calling, and kept in-frame beta chains. When rows share a CDR3 protein, they turn into one entry using the most common DNA and genes. In all, the sample holds about 640,000 distinct CDR3 sequences, and over 40% of those were seen once. 7% to 7.5% of the sample comes from the top ten. Source material: peripheral blood or thyroid tissue (not recorded which). The receptors shown here come from an adult man with Graves' disease, either hyperthyroidism or ophthalmopathy (not recorded which).

CDR3 protein: CASSEVRPVSNSPLHF. The CDR3 bases are TGTGCCAGCAGTGAAGTGAGGCCCGTCTCTAATTCACCCCTCCACTTT. The J gene is TRBJ1-6, the V gene TRBV2, with D hard to call. Germline V gives CDR1 SNHLY, CDR2 FYNNEI. This CDR3 has 16 residues. Trimming removed 1 base at V and 6 bases at J, with 13 bases between.

Ten or more counts support this clonotype. The rearrangement uses TRBV14 and TRBJ1-2; 7 bases align to TRBD1. Trimming took 2 bases from V and 5 from J; bases not matched to a gene: 11. This CDR3 comprises 16 residues. Germline-derived CDR1 and CDR2 are SGHDN and FVKESK. Here the CDR3 reads CASSQSGTVKVYGYTF. CDR3 DNA sequence: TGTGCCAGCAGCCAATCCGGGACAGTTAAGGTGTATGGCTACACCTTC.

The chain uses TRBV15 and TRBJ2-7; 8 bases line up with TRBD2. Per the germline V gene, CDR1 is LNHNV and CDR2 is YYDKDF (reference sequence). This CDR3 has 14 residues. The J segment lost 6 bases and the V segment lost 5 bases, leaving 9 bases of the junction unmatched. The CDR3, as DNA: TGTGCCACCAGCCGGGGGGGGGGACTTGGCGAGCAGTACTTC. It yields the protein CATSRGGGLGEQYF.

CDR3 loop: CSAPPGTGVLEAFF. CDR3 sequence (DNA): TGCAGTGCTCCCCCTGGGACAGGGGTCCTTGAAGCTTTCTTT. The J gene is TRBJ1-1, the V gene TRBV20-1, with TRBD1 matching over 10 bases. Germline V lookup: CDR1 DFQATT, CDR2 SNEGSKA (reference sequence). The CDR3 loop spans 14 amino acids. With 5 bases clipped from V and 7 bases from J, the junction kept 10 bases outside the gene matches.

Worth noting for this clonotype: The junction departs from the called germline gene at one end, perhaps through a read error. The chain combines TRBV25-1 with TRBJ1-4; D is possibly TRBD1 (6 bases). CDR3 length equals 11 residues. Germline CDR1 and CDR2: MGHDK and SYGVNS. The CDR3 coding sequence is TGTGCTAGCAAGGGGGGGGAAAAACTGTTTTTT. Translation: CASKGGEKLFF.

This clonotype occurred once. This chain uses TRBV20-1 with TRBJ1-5; D gene ambiguous. This CDR3 has 12 residues. Germline CDR1 reads DFQATT; CDR2 reads SNEGSKA (reference sequence). V was clipped by 7 bases and J by 6 bases, with 13 bases between them. CDR3 sequence: CSDGDPSQPQHF. The CDR3 region has the DNA TGCAGTGACGGGGATCCCAGTCAGCCCCAGCATTTT.

This chain links TRBV15 with TRBJ2-2; D gene uncertain. Germline V CDR1 and CDR2: LNHNV, YYDKDF (reference sequence). V was clipped by 0 bases and J by 8 bases, with 7 bases between them. This CDR3 spans 13 amino acids. CDR3 DNA: TGTGCCACCAGCAGAGATCTCGGTGGGGAGCTGTTTTTT. Translating gives CATSRDLGGELFF.

The V gene is TRBV20-1, the J gene TRBJ1-4, with 7 bases matching TRBD1. CDR1 and CDR2 from the germline V gene are DFQATT and SNEGSKA (reference sequence). V gave up 5 bases and J gave up 3 bases; unmatched junction bases: 9. This CDR3 is built from 15 residues. The CDR3, as DNA: TGCAGTGCTCACCGGGACAGAACGTCTAATGAAAAACTGTTTTTT. Translating it yields CSAHRDRTSNEKLFF.

This clonotype was seen repeatedly, ten times or more. The V and J genes are TRBV19 and TRBJ1-5, with 9 positions matching TRBD1. Per germline, CDR1 LNHDA and CDR2 SQIVND (reference sequence). The CDR3 is 15 amino acids. Unmatched junction bases numbered 10, after V lost 10 bases and J lost 3 bases. The CDR3 nucleotides are TGTGCCACCTCGCTGGACAGGGGTACCAATCAGCCCCAGCATTTT. It is translated as CATSLDRGTNQPQHF.

J is TRBJ1-5 and V is TRBV6-1; D perhaps matches TRBD1 (5 bases). Trimming removed 0 bases at V and 5 bases at J, with 8 bases between. This CDR3 spans 14 amino acids. CDR1 is MNHNS, CDR2 SASEGT, per germline. The CDR3 here is CASSEAGQDQPQHF. The CDR3 DNA is TGTGCCAGCAGTGAAGCCGGACAAGATCAGCCCCAGCATTTT.

CDR3: CSAGSGPNQPQHF. The CDR3 coding sequence is TGCAGTGCTGGGTCCGGGCCCAATCAGCCCCAGCATTTT. The chain employs TRBV20-1 and TRBJ1-5; unclear D gene. The germline gives CDR1 DFQATT, CDR2 SNEGSKA (reference sequence). Trimming took off 5 bases at V and 3 bases at J, with 11 bases between the two ends. The CDR3 sequence is 13 residues long.